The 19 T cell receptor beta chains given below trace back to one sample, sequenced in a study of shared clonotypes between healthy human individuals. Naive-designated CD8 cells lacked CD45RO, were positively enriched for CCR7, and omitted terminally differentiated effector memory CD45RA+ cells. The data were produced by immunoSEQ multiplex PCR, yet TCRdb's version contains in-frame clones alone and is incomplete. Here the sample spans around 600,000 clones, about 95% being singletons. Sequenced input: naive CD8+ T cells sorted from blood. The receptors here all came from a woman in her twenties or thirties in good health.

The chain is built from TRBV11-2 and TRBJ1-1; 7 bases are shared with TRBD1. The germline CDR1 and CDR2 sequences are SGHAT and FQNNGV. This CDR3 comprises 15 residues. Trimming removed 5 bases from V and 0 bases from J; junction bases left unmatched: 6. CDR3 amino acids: CASSKKQGMNTEAFF. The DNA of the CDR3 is TGTGCCAGCAGCAAGAAACAGGGGATGAACACTGAAGCTTTCTTT. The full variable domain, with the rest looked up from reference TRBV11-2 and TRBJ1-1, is EAGVAQSPRYKIIEKRQSVAFWCNPISGHATLYWYQQILGQGPKLLIQFQNNGVVDDSQLPKDRFSAERLKGVDSTLKIQPAKLEDSAVYLCASSKKQGMNTEAFFGQGTRLTVV.

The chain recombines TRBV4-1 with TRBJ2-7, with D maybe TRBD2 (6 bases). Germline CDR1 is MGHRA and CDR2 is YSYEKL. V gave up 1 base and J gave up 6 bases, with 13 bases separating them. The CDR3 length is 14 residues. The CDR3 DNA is TGCGCCAGCAGCCAAGTCTCTGCCGGGGGCGAGCAGTACTTC. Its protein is CASSQVSAGGEQYF.

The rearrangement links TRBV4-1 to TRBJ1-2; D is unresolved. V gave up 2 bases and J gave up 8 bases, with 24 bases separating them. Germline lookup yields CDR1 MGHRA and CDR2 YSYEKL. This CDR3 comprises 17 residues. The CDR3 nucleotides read TGCGCCAGCAGCCAATACCCTAACGCTTGGCCGAAATCCGGCTACACCTTC. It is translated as CASSQYPNAWPKSGYTF.

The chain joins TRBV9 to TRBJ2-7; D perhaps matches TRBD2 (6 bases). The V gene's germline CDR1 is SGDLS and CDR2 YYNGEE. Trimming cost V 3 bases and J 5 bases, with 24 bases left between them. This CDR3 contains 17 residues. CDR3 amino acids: CASSEGSGLGGDNEQYF. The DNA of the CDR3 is TGTGCCAGCAGCGAAGGGTCCGGGTTGGGAGGCGATAACGAGCAGTACTTC.

CDR3: CASHPLDYGYTF. The CDR3 DNA sequence: TGTGCCAGTCATCCCTTGGACTATGGCTACACCTTC. The rearrangement links TRBV7-2 to TRBJ1-2; D is unclear. The CDR3 loop spans 12 amino acids. CDR1 and CDR2 (germline): SGHTA, FQGNSA. V lost 9 bases, J lost 3 bases, and 11 bases lay in between.

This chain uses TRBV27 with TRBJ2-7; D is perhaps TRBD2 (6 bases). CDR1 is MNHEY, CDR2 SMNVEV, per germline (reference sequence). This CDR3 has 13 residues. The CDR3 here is CVTGGAGYGEQYF. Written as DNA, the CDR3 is TGTGTCACTGGAGGGGCCGGGTATGGCGAGCAGTACTTC.

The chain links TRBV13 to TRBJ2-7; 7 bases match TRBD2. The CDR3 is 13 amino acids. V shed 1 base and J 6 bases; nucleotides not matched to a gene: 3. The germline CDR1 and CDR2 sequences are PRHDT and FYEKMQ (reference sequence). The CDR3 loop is CASSLVTGGEQYF. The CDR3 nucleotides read TGTGCCAGCAGCTTAGTAACGGGGGGCGAGCAGTACTTC.

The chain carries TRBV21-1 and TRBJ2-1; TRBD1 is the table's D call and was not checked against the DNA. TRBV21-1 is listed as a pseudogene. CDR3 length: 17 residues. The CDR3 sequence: CASSKGPMQGVRHEQFF. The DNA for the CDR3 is TGTGCCAGCAGCAAAGGTCCGATGCAGGGGGTTCGCCATGAGCAGTTCTTC.

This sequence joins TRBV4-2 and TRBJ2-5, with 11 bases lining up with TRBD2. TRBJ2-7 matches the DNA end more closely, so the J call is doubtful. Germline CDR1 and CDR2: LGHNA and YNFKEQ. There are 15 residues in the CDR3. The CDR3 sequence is CASSLVLAGEDEQYF. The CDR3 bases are TGTGCCAGCAGCCTAGTACTAGCGGGAGAGGACGAGCAGTACTTC.

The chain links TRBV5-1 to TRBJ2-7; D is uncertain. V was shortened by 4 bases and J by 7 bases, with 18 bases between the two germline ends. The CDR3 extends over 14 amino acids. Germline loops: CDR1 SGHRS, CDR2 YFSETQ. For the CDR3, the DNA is TGCGCCAGCAGCCCCGATCGTAGTGTCGGGGAGCAGTACTTC. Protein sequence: CASSPDRSVGEQYF.

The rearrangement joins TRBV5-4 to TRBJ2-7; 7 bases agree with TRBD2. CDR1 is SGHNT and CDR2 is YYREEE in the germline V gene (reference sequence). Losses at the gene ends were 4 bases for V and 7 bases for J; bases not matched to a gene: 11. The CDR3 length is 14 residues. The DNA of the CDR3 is TGTGCCAGCAGCCAAGATCTACTAGCGCTGGAGCAGTACTTC. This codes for CASSQDLLALEQYF. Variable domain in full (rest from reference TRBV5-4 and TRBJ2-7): ETGVTQSPTHLIKTRGQQVTLRCSSQSGHNTVSWYQQALGQGPQFIFQYYREEENGRGNFPPRFSGLQFPNYSSELNVNALELDDSALYLCASSQDLLALEQYFGPGTRLTVT.

The CDR3 is CASSFLDGTAINEKLFF. CDR3 in DNA: TGTGCCAGCAGTTTTCTTGATGGGACAGCGATTAATGAAAAACTGTTTTTT. The rearrangement links TRBV28 to TRBJ1-4, with 7 nucleotides matching TRBD1. The junction had 11 bases not matched to a gene; V was cut back by 3 bases and J by 4 bases. Germline assignment: CDR1 MDHEN and CDR2 SYDVKM. The CDR3 loop spans 17 amino acids.

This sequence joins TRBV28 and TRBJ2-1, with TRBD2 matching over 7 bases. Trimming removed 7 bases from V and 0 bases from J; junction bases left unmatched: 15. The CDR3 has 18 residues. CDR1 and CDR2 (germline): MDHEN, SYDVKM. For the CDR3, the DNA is TGTGCCAGCACCACACTCGGACTAGTCAAAAGCTCCTACAATGAGCAGTTCTTC. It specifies CASTTLGLVKSSYNEQFF.

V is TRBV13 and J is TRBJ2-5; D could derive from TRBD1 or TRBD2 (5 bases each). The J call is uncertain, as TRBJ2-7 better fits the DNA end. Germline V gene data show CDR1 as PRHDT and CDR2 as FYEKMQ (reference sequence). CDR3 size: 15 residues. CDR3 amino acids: CASSLGWGIGYEQYF. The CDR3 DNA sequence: TGTGCCAGCAGCCTCGGGTGGGGGATAGGGTACGAGCAGTACTTC.

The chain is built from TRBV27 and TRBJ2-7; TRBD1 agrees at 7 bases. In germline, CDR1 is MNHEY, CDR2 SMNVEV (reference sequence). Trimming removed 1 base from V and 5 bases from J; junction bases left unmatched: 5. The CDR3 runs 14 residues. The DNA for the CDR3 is TGTGCCAGCAGTTTATTACAGGGGAACGACGAGCAGTACTTC. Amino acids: CASSLLQGNDEQYF.

The CDR3 nucleotides are TGTGCCAGCAGCGAAACAGCGAACACCGGGGAGCTGTTTTTT. Encoded protein: CASSETANTGELFF. The chain links TRBV7-9 to TRBJ2-2; D gene unclear. The CDR3 has 14 amino acids. Trimming left V 5 bases short and J 0 bases short, with 7 bases between. Germline V lookup: CDR1 SEHNR, CDR2 FQNEAQ (reference sequence).

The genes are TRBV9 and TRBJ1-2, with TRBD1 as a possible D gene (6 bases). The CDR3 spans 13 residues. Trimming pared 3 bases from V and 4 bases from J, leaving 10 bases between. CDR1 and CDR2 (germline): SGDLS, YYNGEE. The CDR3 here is CASSGTATYGYTF. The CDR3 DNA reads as TGTGCCAGCAGCGGGACAGCTACCTATGGCTACACCTTC.

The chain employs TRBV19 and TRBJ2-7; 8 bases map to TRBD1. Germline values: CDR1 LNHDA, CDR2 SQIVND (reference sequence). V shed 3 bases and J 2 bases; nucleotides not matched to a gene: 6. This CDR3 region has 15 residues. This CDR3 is CASSMGQGAAYEQYF. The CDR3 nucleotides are TGTGCCAGTAGTATGGGGCAGGGGGCGGCCTACGAGCAGTACTTC. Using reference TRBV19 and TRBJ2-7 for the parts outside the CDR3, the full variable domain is DGGITQSPKYLFRKEGQNVTLSCEQNLNHDAMYWYRQDPGQGLRLIYYSQIVNDFQKGDIAEGYSVSREKKESFPLTVTSAQKNPTAFYLCASSMGQGAAYEQYFGPGTRLTVT.

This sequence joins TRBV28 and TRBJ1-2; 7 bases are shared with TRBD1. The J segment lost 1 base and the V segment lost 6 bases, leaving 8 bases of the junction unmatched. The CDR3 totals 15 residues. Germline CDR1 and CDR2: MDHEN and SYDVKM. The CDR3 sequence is CASRPGTDSNYGYTF. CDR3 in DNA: TGTGCCAGCAGACCAGGGACAGACAGTAACTATGGCTACACCTTC.